This T cell receptor beta chain derives from a study of blood T cell repertoires in COVID-19 (dated by TCRdb to 2018 to 2020). Turning to the overall study: Samples from collaborators originated in the United States, Italy and Spain and spanned both the acute and convalescent phases of COVID-19. The prospective study material was composed of cDNA or gDNA derived from T cells, B-cell-depleted T cells, or PBMCs. Deeply sampled blood TCRbeta repertoires from subjects exposed to, actively infected with, or recovered from COVID-19 were included in the dataset. The repertoires were released in a freely available public database intended as a resource for research on the immune response to SARS-CoV-2. The samples were drawn from two sources: the first 160 participants of the ongoing ImmuneRACE study, and over 950 subjects contributed by 6 global collaborators. A de-identified subject ID, COVID-19 status, age in years and sex were almost always included in the sample metadata. Where HLA class I and class II types were available, the types were taken from metadata supplied by the sample provider, not from assay-based typing. Overall study outcomes, separate from this receptor: Clinical and demographic metadata were provided uncurated, with the amount varying by source and participant.

Trimming takes 3 bases from V and 7 bases from J, and the germline ends sit 15 bases apart. Based on the germline V gene, the CDR1 and CDR2 sequences are SGDLS and YYNGEE. The CDR3 goes from the cysteine to the phenylalanine over 14 residues. Solely the CDR3 DNA is kept, with 42 bases framed from the first base. Collaborating institutions collected whole blood in K2EDTA tubes following their own protocols. Collaborator samples were shipped for TCRbeta analysis as frozen whole blood, isolated PBMCs, or DNA extracted from either sample type. TCRbeta CDR3 regions were amplified from genomic DNA using the immunoSEQ Assay, a bias-controlled multiplex PCR. For the original study's pipeline: Within the assay, amplification of reference gene primers was used to estimate how many nucleated cells each sample contained. Sequence reads were collapsed and filtered to measure the absolute abundance of every unique TCRbeta CDR3 rearrangement. For each sample, productive Simpson clonality was calculated as the square root of Simpson's diversity index over productive rearrangements. This is the immuneACCESS table as TCRdb keeps it, with only in-frame sequences that have V and J called. A part of the clones is gone; compared with another copy, unresolved V genes explain less than half, and the rest is unexplained. That table is the source of V, J and clone size, and D and trimming were worked out from the DNA. This sample lists fewer than 300,000 clones; more than 70% were detected once. About 2.5% of the sample is in the top ten clones.

To note about this clone: Its antigen remains undetermined. Base qualities are missing; no much larger clone stands one base away.

The TCR comes from a woman in her 50s with acute or convalescent COVID-19. What was sequenced was peripheral blood. The chain joins TRBV9 to TRBJ2-3, with the identity of the D gene unclear. The bases are TGTGCCAGCAGCGACCGCACGGGTGGCTATACGCAGTATTTT. This is translated as CASSDRTGGYTQYF.